Listed here are 9 T cell receptor beta chains from one sample, sequenced in a study of patients and donors after allogeneic stem cell transplantation. Each CDR3 protein is one row after TCRdb ran MiXCR on the RT-PCR reads. The sample records roughly 880,000 distinct CDR3 sequences, over 15% being singletons. Sequencing input: blood, either unsorted or a sorted T cell fraction (not recorded which). The source of these receptors is a human donor who was either an allogeneic HSCT recipient or a stem cell or donor lymphocyte infusion donor (not recorded which). It is not recorded whose cells these are; they may come from a transplant donor.

This clonotype was found a few times. CDR3 sequence: CASRHESGANVLTF. The CDR3, as DNA: TGTGCCAGCAGACATGAGTCTGGGGCCAACGTCCTGACTTTC. The rearrangement uses TRBV6-2 or TRBV6-3 and TRBJ2-6; D not certain. CDR1 is MNHEY, CDR2 SVGEGT, per germline. The CDR3 length is 14 residues. V lost 6 bases and J 1 base, leaving 7 bases between the germline ends.

A few counts support this clonotype. The chain combines TRBV7-8 with TRBJ2-4; no reliable D call. CDR1 and CDR2 (germline): SGHVS, FQNEAQ. This CDR3 contains 16 residues. Trimming took 4 bases from V and 1 from J, leaving 14 bases between them. Written as DNA, the CDR3 is TGTGCCAGCAGCTCCGGGCGTTCTGGGGCCAAAAACATTCAGTACTTC. Translation gives CASSSGRSGAKNIQYF.

The chain links TRBV6-2 or TRBV6-3 to TRBJ1-1; possible D gene TRBD1, 5 bases. V lost 6 bases and J lost 5, with 19 bases in between. CDR3 length: 15 amino acids. Germline assignment: CDR1 MNHEY and CDR2 SVGEGT. The CDR3 here is CASRAPGGVGTEAFF. The DNA for the CDR3 is TGTGCCAGCAGAGCGCCGGGAGGGGTTGGTACTGAAGCTTTCTTT.

V gene TRBV5-6 combines with J gene TRBJ2-7, with 7 bases aligning to TRBD2. CDR1 SGHDT and CDR2 YYEEEE come from the germline V gene. The CDR3 is 14 residues long. Trimming took 4 bases from V and 5 from J; bases not matched to a gene: 9. The CDR3 spells CASSRDYRGHEQYF. Here the CDR3 DNA reads TGTGCCAGCAGCCGGGACTACCGCGGGCACGAGCAGTACTTC. Full variable domain (remainder filled in from reference TRBV5-6 and TRBJ2-7): DAGVTQSPTHLIKTRGQQVTLRCSPKSGHDTVSWYQQALGQGPQFIFQYYEEEERQRGNFPDRFSGHQFPNYSSELNVNALLLGDSALYLCASSRDYRGHEQYFGPGTRLTVT.

CDR3 nucleotide sequence: TGTGCCAGCAGCTTGGGTGGAGGGACATCCTACAATGAGCAGTTCTTC. It encodes CASSLGGGTSYNEQFF. The rearrangement links TRBV5-4 to TRBJ2-1; tentatively, D is TRBD1 or TRBD2 (6 bases each). Germline CDR1 and CDR2: SGHNT and YYREEE (reference sequence). This CDR3 is built from 16 residues. Trimming took 0 bases from V and 1 from J, leaving 11 bases between them.

This clonotype has a count of ten or more. The chain has TRBV20-1 and TRBJ2-1, with 9 bases fitting TRBD2. The CDR3 runs 15 residues. Trimming took 3 bases from V and 7 from J; bases not matched to a gene: 10. The germline V gene encodes CDR1 DFQATT and CDR2 SNEGSKA (reference sequence). The CDR3 protein is CSARERLAGWNEQFF. The CDR3, as DNA: TGCAGTGCTAGGGAGAGGCTAGCGGGGTGGAATGAGCAGTTCTTC.

The table lists this clonotype with a few counts. The chain carries TRBV12-3 or TRBV12-4 and TRBJ2-4, with D possibly matching TRBD2 (6 bases). CDR3 size: 16 residues. Trimming left V 3 bases short and J 0 bases short, with 12 bases between. The CDR3 loop reads CASSLRGLSAKNIQYF. CDR3 nucleotides: TGTGCCAGCAGTTTGAGGGGACTGTCAGCCAAAAACATTCAGTACTTC.

This clonotype was counted a few times. The chain links TRBV5-1 to TRBJ2-1; 9 nucleotides line up with TRBD1. Per the germline V gene, CDR1 is SGHRS and CDR2 is YFSETQ. This CDR3 contains 14 residues. The V and J ends lost 4 bases and 8 bases, in that order; junction bases with no gene match: 7. CDR3 in DNA: TGCGCCAGCAGCCTGTGGACAGGGGACGATGAGCAGTTCTTC. Translation gives CASSLWTGDDEQFF.

This clonotype was counted only a few times. The chain links TRBV7-2 to TRBJ1-1, with 9 bases identical to TRBD1. Germline V gives CDR1 SGHTA, CDR2 FQGNSA. The CDR3 spans 14 residues. V shed 4 bases, J shed 3 bases, and the junction held 3 bases outside the gene matches. The CDR3 DNA reads as TGTGCCAGCAGCTGGCGGACAGGGGACACTGAAGCTTTCTTT. Translation: CASSWRTGDTEAFF.